This TCR beta chain stems from a study of tumor T cells in aggressive B-cell lymphoma (dated by TCRdb to 2016 to 2017). Note on this clone: There is no known antigen for this receptor. No per-base quality is available; no much larger clone lies one base away.

The method was the immunoSEQ multiplex PCR assay. TCRdb provides this immuneACCESS table in a form limited to in-frame rearrangements. Some clones are lacking; in checked studies, under half of them reflect an unresolved V gene, and why the rest are absent is not known. Here the sample has roughly 9,900 clones; 65% to 90% occur a single time. Jointly, the top ten make up approximately 4% of the sample. Counted from cysteine to phenylalanine, this CDR3 has 19 amino acids. Only the CDR3 portion is preserved as DNA: 57 bases, with reading frame beginning at the first base. The germline V gene (reference sequence) sets CDR1 to MNHEY and CDR2 to SMNVEV.

Sequencing input: tumor tissue. This receptor was obtained from an adult with diffuse large B cell lymphoma. This chain is built from TRBV27 and TRBJ2-5, with 8 middle bases fitting TRBD1. TRBJ2-7 explains the end of the DNA better; the J call may be wrong. The CDR3 has the sequence CASSFLPSGQGRSRHEQYF. In nucleotide form, the sequence is TGTGCCAGCAGTTTCCTCCCCTCCGGACAGGGACGTTCTAGGCACGAGCAGTACTTC.